The 28 T cell receptor beta chains below come from one sample, sequenced in a study of CD8+ T cells in alopecia areata. Sequencing templates came from extracted RNA that was reverse transcribed into cDNA. The table came from immunoSEQ multiplex PCR; TCRdb's copy has only in-frame clones and leaves some out. The data show roughly 150,000 clones, roughly 60% seen once. Sequencing was carried out using CD4+ T cells sorted from blood. The receptors originated from a human donor in good health.

V and J are TRBV4-2 and TRBJ2-5, with a possible D match to TRBD2 (6 bases). Germline loops: CDR1 LGHNA, CDR2 YNFKEQ. Trimming shortened V by 4 bases and J by 5 bases, and 14 bases separated the two germline ends. This CDR3 region has 14 residues. The CDR3 region is CASSPGTRGETQYF. CDR3 DNA: TGTGCCAGCAGCCCCGGGACTCGAGGGGAGACCCAGTACTTC.

The chain is built from TRBV4-2 and TRBJ1-2; 10 bases match TRBD1. Germline V gene sequence: CDR1 LGHNA, CDR2 YNFKEQ. The CDR3 length is 14 residues. Trimming at V came to 5 bases and at J to 8 bases, leaving 8 bases not matched to a gene. Written as DNA, the CDR3 is TGTGCCAGCAGCATACGGGGACAGGGGAAGGGCTACACCTTC. Protein: CASSIRGQGKGYTF.

The V and J genes are TRBV27 and TRBJ2-1; D uncertain. This CDR3 spans 14 amino acids. V lost 2 bases, J lost 6 bases, and 11 bases lay in between. Germline lookup yields CDR1 MNHEY and CDR2 SMNVEV (reference sequence). The CDR3 sequence is CASSLRSLGNEQFF. CDR3 coding DNA: TGTGCCAGCAGTTTACGGTCGCTGGGCAATGAGCAGTTCTTC.

The V call is TRBV6-1, the J call TRBJ1-4; perhaps TRBD1 as D (6 bases). Germline-derived CDR1 and CDR2 are MNHNS and SASEGT. Trimming pared 10 bases from V and 6 bases from J, leaving 15 bases between. This CDR3 is 13 amino acids long. The CDR3 sequence: CAIRERQDEKLFF. The CDR3 DNA is TGTGCCATCAGAGAAAGACAGGATGAAAAACTGTTTTTT.

V is TRBV5-1 and J is TRBJ2-3, with TRBD2 as a possible D gene (6 bases). Trimming pared 4 bases from V and 2 bases from J, leaving 14 bases between. The germline gives CDR1 SGHRS, CDR2 YFSETQ. This CDR3 is 15 amino acids long. The CDR3 region has the DNA TGCGCCAGCAGCCCTACGGGGCGGGACACAGATACGCAGTATTTT. Translation gives CASSPTGRDTDTQYF.

The V call is TRBV7-2, the J call TRBJ2-5; 9 bases are shared with TRBD1. The CDR3 sequence is 14 residues long. Trimming cost V 5 bases and J 4 bases; bases outside gene matches: 5. Germline V gene lookup returns CDR1 SGHTA and CDR2 FQGNSA. This CDR3 reads CASSTDRGIETQYF. The DNA of the CDR3 is TGTGCCAGCAGCACCGACAGGGGGATAGAGACCCAGTACTTC.

This chain links TRBV6-1 with TRBJ2-5, with TRBD1 matching over 11 bases. The ends lost 5 bases at V and 2 bases at J; junction bases unmatched: 7. Germline CDR1 is MNHNS and CDR2 is SASEGT. The CDR3 loop spans 16 amino acids. CDR3 DNA: TGTGCCAGCAGTCAAGGGACAGGGGGTCTTCAAGAGACCCAGTACTTC. Its protein is CASSQGTGGLQETQYF.

This chain links TRBV29-1 with TRBJ1-1, with D uncertain. V lost 7 bases to trimming and J lost 5 bases, with 14 bases between them. In germline, CDR1 is SQVTM, CDR2 ANQGSEA. CDR3 size: 12 residues. This CDR3 reads CSAQGAVTEAFF. CDR3 DNA: TGCAGCGCCCAAGGTGCAGTTACTGAAGCTTTCTTT.

This clone occurred a few times. The genes are TRBV25-1 and TRBJ2-2, with unresolved D. The ends were cut back, 3 bases at V and 3 bases at J, with 8 bases in the middle. Germline V CDR1 and CDR2: MGHDK, SYGVNS. The CDR3 covers 14 residues. The CDR3: CASSEQSYTGELFF. In nucleotides, the CDR3 is TGTGCCAGCAGTGAGCAGAGCTACACCGGGGAGCTGTTTTTT.

The chain joins TRBV14 to TRBJ2-5, with 8 bases fitting TRBD2. The CDR3 has 15 amino acids. V lost 6 bases, J lost 4 bases, and 10 bases stayed unmatched. CDR1 and CDR2 from the germline V gene are SGHDN and FVKESK. The CDR3 loop is CASRAAGGRIETQYF. The CDR3 DNA reads TGTGCCAGCAGGGCCGCGGGAGGTCGTATAGAGACCCAGTACTTC.

The V gene is TRBV29-1, the J gene TRBJ2-3; TRBD2 agrees at 10 bases. V was pared by 3 bases and J by 4 bases, with 4 bases of the junction left unmatched. Germline CDR1 is SQVTM and CDR2 is ANQGSEA. This CDR3 is built from 14 residues. This CDR3 is CSVDLAGDADTQYF. CDR3 DNA: TGCAGCGTTGACCTAGCGGGAGACGCAGATACGCAGTATTTT.

This rearrangement joins TRBV29-1 to TRBJ2-7; D perhaps matches TRBD1 (6 bases). This CDR3 spans 13 amino acids. The V gene's germline CDR1 is SQVTM and CDR2 ANQGSEA. Trimming removed 4 bases at V and 4 bases at J, with 14 bases between. The DNA of the CDR3 is TGCAGCGTTGGGGCAGGGGTTGCGTACGAGCAGTACTTC. Its translation: CSVGAGVAYEQYF.

J is TRBJ2-7 and V is TRBV28, with 16 bases fitting TRBD2. Germline V gives CDR1 MDHEN, CDR2 SYDVKM. The trim removed 1 base at V and 7 bases at J, leaving 7 bases unmatched. The CDR3 totals 17 residues. In nucleotides, the CDR3 is TGTGCCAGCAGTTTATTAGGGACTAGCGGGAGGGCCTTTGAGCAGTACTTC. Residues: CASSLLGTSGRAFEQYF.

This sequence joins TRBV6-5 and TRBJ2-1; 7 nucleotides line up with TRBD2. J lost 2 bases, V lost 4 bases, and 8 bases had no gene match. The V gene's germline CDR1 is MNHEY and CDR2 SVGAGI. This CDR3 has 16 residues. The CDR3 loop is CASSSLAGRTYNEQFF. CDR3 in DNA: TGTGCCAGCAGTTCTTTAGCGGGTAGGACCTACAATGAGCAGTTCTTC.

The V gene is TRBV6-6, the J gene TRBJ2-1; perhaps D is TRBD1 or TRBD2 (5 bases each). V was clipped by 5 bases and J by 3 bases, with 11 bases between them. Germline V CDR1 and CDR2: MNHNY, SVGAGI (reference sequence). CDR3 length: 14 residues. In DNA, the CDR3 is TGTGCCAGCAGTCTCGGGACCAACTACAATGAGCAGTTCTTC. Protein: CASSLGTNYNEQFF.

The chain carries TRBV30 and TRBJ2-5; D might be TRBD1 or TRBD2, each matching 7 bases. The CDR3 has 14 amino acids. Germline V gene data show CDR1 as GTSNPN and CDR2 as SVGIG (reference sequence). The V end was cut by 4 bases, the J end by 4 bases, with 16 bases between. The CDR3 sequence: CAWMLAGGGETQYF. CDR3 nucleotides: TGTGCCTGGATGTTAGCAGGGGGGGGAGAGACCCAGTACTTC.

CDR3 nucleotides: TGCAGCGTTGAAAAGACAGGGAGAGAGCAGTACTTC. It specifies CSVEKTGREQYF. The chain uses TRBV29-1 and TRBJ2-7, with TRBD1 matching over 7 bases. Germline loops: CDR1 SQVTM, CDR2 ANQGSEA. V gave up 2 bases and J gave up 7 bases; unmatched junction bases: 5. The CDR3 is 12 residues long.

In this sample, this clone turned up a few times. V and J are TRBV29-1 and TRBJ1-1; perhaps TRBD1 as D (6 bases). CDR1 SQVTM and CDR2 ANQGSEA come from the germline V gene. The CDR3 is 14 amino acids. V dropped 3 bases and J dropped 0 bases, with 11 bases sitting between them. For the CDR3, the DNA is TGCAGCGTTGATATGGGGGCGATGAACACTGAAGCTTTCTTT. Its translation is CSVDMGAMNTEAFF.

The V and J genes are TRBV29-1 and TRBJ2-5; D gene unclear. The ends were cut back, 1 base at V and 3 bases at J, with 12 bases in the middle. The CDR3 has 14 residues. Germline loops: CDR1 SQVTM, CDR2 ANQGSEA. The CDR3 DNA sequence: TGCAGCGTTGAAGTTGTCCTGGAAGAAGAGACCCAGTACTTC. Protein sequence: CSVEVVLEEETQYF.

The chain links TRBV29-1 to TRBJ2-1; D tentatively reads TRBD1 or TRBD2 (5 bases each). The CDR3 runs 14 residues. Germline assignment: CDR1 SQVTM and CDR2 ANQGSEA. Trimming removed 0 bases at V and 7 bases at J, with 13 bases between. In DNA, the CDR3 is TGCAGCGTTGAAGAGGTCCCGGGGCCAAATGAGCAGTTCTTC. Protein product: CSVEEVPGPNEQFF.

CDR3 in amino acids: CAWSPGQTTQPQHF. The CDR3 DNA sequence: TGTGCCTGGAGCCCGGGACAGACAACGCAGCCCCAGCATTTT. This chain joins TRBV30 and TRBJ1-5; 7 nucleotides align to TRBD1. This CDR3 comprises 14 residues. Germline values: CDR1 GTSNPN, CDR2 SVGIG (reference sequence). J lost 7 bases, V lost 3 bases, and 9 bases had no gene match. Drawing the rest from reference TRBV30 and TRBJ1-5, the complete variable domain is SQTIHQWPATLVQPVGSPLSLECTVEGTSNPNLYWYRQAAGRGLQLLFYSVGIGQISSEVPQNLSASRPQDRQFILSSKKLLLSDSGFYLCAWSPGQTTQPQHFGDGTRLSIL.

This sequence joins TRBV4-2 and TRBJ1-2, with D possibly TRBD1 on 6 matching bases. Germline CDR1 and CDR2: LGHNA and YNFKEQ. Trimming stripped 1 base from V and 2 bases from J, with 8 bases between. The CDR3 spans 14 residues. As DNA, the CDR3 is TGTGCCAGCAGCCAAGCGACAGGAAACTATGGCTACACCTTC. Its translation: CASSQATGNYGYTF.

This clone has just one count. The V and J genes are TRBV27 and TRBJ2-1; 11 nucleotides match TRBD2. Germline V lookup: CDR1 MNHEY, CDR2 SMNVEV (reference sequence). The J segment lost 7 bases and the V segment lost 4 bases, leaving 6 bases of the junction unmatched. The CDR3 covers 15 residues. The CDR3 protein is CASSSIAGGSNEQFF. The CDR3 DNA reads as TGTGCCAGCAGTTCGATAGCGGGAGGGTCGAATGAGCAGTTCTTC.

The chain uses TRBV6-5 and TRBJ2-1; no clear D gene. Germline assignment: CDR1 MNHEY and CDR2 SVGAGI. The CDR3 sequence is 12 residues long. The germline V and J ends were trimmed by 0 bases and 7 bases, with 4 bases remaining between them. The DNA for the CDR3 is TGTGCCAGCAGTTACTCTGGGAATGAGCAGTTCTTC. Translated, it gives CASSYSGNEQFF.

There are a few counts of this clone. The chain carries TRBV5-6 and TRBJ2-5; possible D gene TRBD2, 6 bases. Germline values: CDR1 SGHDT, CDR2 YYEEEE. V lost 0 bases and J lost 9, with 6 bases in between. This CDR3 contains 11 residues. The CDR3: CASSLGEAQYF. The DNA for the CDR3 is TGTGCCAGCAGCTTGGGGGAGGCCCAGTACTTC.

A word on this clone: Within the sample, other DNA sequences also encode this same CDR3. The J gene is TRBJ2-5, the V gene TRBV5-6; D is undetermined. Per germline, CDR1 SGHDT and CDR2 YYEEEE. The CDR3 extends over 13 amino acids. Trimming took off 1 base at V and 2 bases at J, with 6 bases between the two ends. The CDR3 DNA reads as TGTGCCAGCAGCTTGTCGATTCAAGAGACCCAGTACTTC. It codes for CASSLSIQETQYF.

This chain joins TRBV27 and TRBJ2-3; D uncertain. CDR1 is MNHEY, CDR2 SMNVEV, per germline (reference sequence). This CDR3 has 14 amino acids. The V and J ends lost 4 bases and 2 bases respectively, with 10 bases between them. The CDR3 nucleotides are TGTGCCAGCAGTTCGGAATTCGCCACAGATACGCAGTATTTT. Protein product: CASSSEFATDTQYF.

The J gene is TRBJ2-5, the V gene TRBV13, with 7 bases identical to TRBD2. The germline V gene encodes CDR1 PRHDT and CDR2 FYEKMQ (reference sequence). The CDR3 sequence is 18 residues long. Losses at the gene ends were 4 bases for V and 0 bases for J; bases not matched to a gene: 14. DNA for the CDR3: TGTGCCAGCAGCTACCGAGCTCCGGGAGGCGGGAACCAAGAGACCCAGTACTTC. Protein product: CASSYRAPGGGNQETQYF.